Described below is a single T cell receptor (beta chain) sequence and its context. No antigen is known for it. The sample originates from a study of Ad26.COV2.S vaccination and SARS-CoV-2 variants. On the study more broadly: In the COV1001 trial, the donor was in the Ad26.COV2.S arm.

Sequenced by immunoSEQ multiplex PCR; TCRdb stores in-frame clones only, minus some. Of around 450,000 clones listed, less than 95% are singletons. As for treatment: around 19 received Ad26.COV2.S at low or high dose, single or two shots; 5 received placebo; per-sample allocation not given. The samples were gathered on day 63 after the first injection of vaccine or placebo. Study conclusions and caveats: Assessments of TCR breadth and depth may have underestimated the total T cell responses. Participants given vaccine showed non-spike TCR breadth similar to that of placebo recipients. Participants in the vaccine arm had higher spike-specific TCR breadth; placebo recipients had lower.

The CDR3 has 15 amino acids. The V gene end was trimmed by 1 base and the J gene end by 6 bases; junction bases not matched to a gene: 7. The V gene's germline CDR1 is SGHRS and CDR2 YFSETQ. This chain joins TRBV5-1 and TRBJ2-1; 7 nucleotides align to TRBD2. The sample here was peripheral blood, taken in a trial of Ad26.COV2.S vaccine versus placebo. The origin of this receptor is a person between 18 and 60 years old who received the Ad26.COV2.S COVID-19 vaccine or a placebo. The CDR3 sequence is CASSLYQAGPNEQFF. CDR3 bases: TGCGCCAGCAGCTTGTACCAAGCGGGACCCAATGAGCAGTTCTTC. Full variable domain (rest looked up from reference TRBV5-1 and TRBJ2-1): KAGVTQTPRYLIKTRGQQVTLSCSPISGHRSVSWYQQTPGQGLQFLFEYFSETQRNKGNFPGRFSGRQFSNSRSEMNVSTLELGDSALYLCASSLYQAGPNEQFFGPGTRLTVL.